Sequencing of this T cell receptor beta chain was carried out in a study of T cell responses to AZD1222 COVID-19 vaccine. Overall study results and limits: In the spike-specific TCR repertoire, nearly half reportedly target unmutated variant regions. Compared with day 0, the breadth and depth of the Spike-specific TCR repertoire rose significantly after two doses of AZD1222.

Measured with immunoSEQ multiplex PCR; TCRdb has only the in-frame clones, and not every one. The sample comprises roughly 100,000 clones, 87% of which are singletons, and around 9.6% rests with the top ten. Second-dose schedules of about 4 or about 12 weeks were combined. This CDR3 region has 14 residues. The V gene lost 3 bases and the J gene lost 2 bases, with 10 bases spanning the gap. Germline V gene sequence: CDR1 WSHSY, CDR2 SAAADI. In regard to this clone: Its matching antigen is unknown.

The chain joins TRBV10-2 to TRBJ2-5; D not resolved. The sequences come from peripheral blood, collected 28 days after the second AZD1222 dose. This clonotype originated in an adult who received the AZD1222 COVID-19 vaccine. Here the CDR3 reads CASSELGKQETQYF. The CDR3 region has the DNA TGCGCCAGCAGTGAATTGGGGAAACAAGAGACCCAGTACTTC.